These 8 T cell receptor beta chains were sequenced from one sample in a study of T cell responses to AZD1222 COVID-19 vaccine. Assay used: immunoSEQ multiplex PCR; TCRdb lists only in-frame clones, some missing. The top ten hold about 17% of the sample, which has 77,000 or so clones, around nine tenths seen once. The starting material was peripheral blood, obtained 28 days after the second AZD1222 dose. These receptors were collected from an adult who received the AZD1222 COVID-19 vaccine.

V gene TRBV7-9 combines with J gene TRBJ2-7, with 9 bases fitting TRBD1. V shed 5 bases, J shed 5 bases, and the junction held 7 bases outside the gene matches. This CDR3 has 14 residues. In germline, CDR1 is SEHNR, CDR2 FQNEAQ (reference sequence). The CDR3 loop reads CASSTGTGIHEQYF. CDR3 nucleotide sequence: TGTGCCAGCAGCACCGGGACAGGGATCCACGAGCAGTACTTC.

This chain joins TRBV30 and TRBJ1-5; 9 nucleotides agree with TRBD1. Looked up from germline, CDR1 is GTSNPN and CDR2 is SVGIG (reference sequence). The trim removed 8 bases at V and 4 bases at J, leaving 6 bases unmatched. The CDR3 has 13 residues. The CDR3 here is CAGGQGGNQPQHF. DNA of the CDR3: TGTGCCGGGGGACAGGGCGGGAATCAGCCCCAGCATTTT.

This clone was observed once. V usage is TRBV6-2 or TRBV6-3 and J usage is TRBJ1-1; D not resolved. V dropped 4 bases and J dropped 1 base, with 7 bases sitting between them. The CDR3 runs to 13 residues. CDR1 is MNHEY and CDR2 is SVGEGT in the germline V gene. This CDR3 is CASSWRGNTEAFF. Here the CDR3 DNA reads TGTGCCAGCAGTTGGAGAGGGAACACTGAAGCTTTCTTT.

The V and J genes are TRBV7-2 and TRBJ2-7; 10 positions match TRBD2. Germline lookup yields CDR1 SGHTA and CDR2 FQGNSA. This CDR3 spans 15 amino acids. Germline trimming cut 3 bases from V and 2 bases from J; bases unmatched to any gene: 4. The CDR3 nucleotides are TGTGCCAGCAGCTTCACTAGCGGGGAGACCTACGAGCAGTACTTC. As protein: CASSFTSGETYEQYF. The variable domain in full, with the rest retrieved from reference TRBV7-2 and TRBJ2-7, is GAGVSQSPSNKVTEKGKDVELRCDPISGHTALYWYRQSLGQGLEFLIYFQGNSAPDKSGLPSDRFSAERTGGSVSTLTIQRTQQEDSAVYLCASSFTSGETYEQYFGPGTRLTVT.

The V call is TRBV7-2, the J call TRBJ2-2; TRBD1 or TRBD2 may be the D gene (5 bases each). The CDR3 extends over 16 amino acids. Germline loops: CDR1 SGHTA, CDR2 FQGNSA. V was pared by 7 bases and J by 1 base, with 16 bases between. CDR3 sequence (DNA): TGTGCCAGCATCCCTGCTTATGGGGGGAACACCGGGGAGCTGTTTTTT. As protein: CASIPAYGGNTGELFF. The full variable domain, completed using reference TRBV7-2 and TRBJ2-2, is GAGVSQSPSNKVTEKGKDVELRCDPISGHTALYWYRQSLGQGLEFLIYFQGNSAPDKSGLPSDRFSAERTGGSVSTLTIQRTQQEDSAVYLCASIPAYGGNTGELFFGEGSRLTVL.

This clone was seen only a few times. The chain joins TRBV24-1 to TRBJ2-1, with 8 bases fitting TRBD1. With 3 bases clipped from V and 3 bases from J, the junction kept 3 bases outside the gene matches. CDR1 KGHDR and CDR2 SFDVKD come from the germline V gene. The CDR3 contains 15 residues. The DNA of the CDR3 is TGTGCCACCAGTGATCCAGGGACAGGCTACAATGAGCAGTTCTTC. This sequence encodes CATSDPGTGYNEQFF.

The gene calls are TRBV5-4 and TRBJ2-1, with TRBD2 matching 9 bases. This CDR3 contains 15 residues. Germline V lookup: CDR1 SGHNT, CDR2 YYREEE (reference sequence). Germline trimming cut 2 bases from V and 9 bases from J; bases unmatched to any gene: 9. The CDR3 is CASSFWRGGRGEQFF. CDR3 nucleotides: TGTGCCAGCAGCTTTTGGCGGGGGGGCCGAGGTGAGCAGTTCTTC.

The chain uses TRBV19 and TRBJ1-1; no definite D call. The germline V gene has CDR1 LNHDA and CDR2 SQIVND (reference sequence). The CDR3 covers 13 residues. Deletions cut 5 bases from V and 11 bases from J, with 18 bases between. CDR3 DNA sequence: TGTGCCAGTAGTGAGTTCGCAGGTCAGGTTGCTTTCTTT. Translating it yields CASSEFAGQVAFF.